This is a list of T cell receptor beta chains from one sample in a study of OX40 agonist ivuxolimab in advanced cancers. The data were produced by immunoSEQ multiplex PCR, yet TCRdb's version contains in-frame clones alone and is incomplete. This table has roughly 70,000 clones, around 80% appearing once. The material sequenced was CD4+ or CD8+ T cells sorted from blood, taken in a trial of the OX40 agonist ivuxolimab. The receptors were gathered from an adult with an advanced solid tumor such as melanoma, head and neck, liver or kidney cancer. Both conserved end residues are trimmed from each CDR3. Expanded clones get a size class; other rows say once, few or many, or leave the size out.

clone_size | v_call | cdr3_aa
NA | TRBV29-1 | SVTGRDGVTGELF
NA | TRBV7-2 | ASSTRTETYEQY
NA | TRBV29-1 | SVAWGGETQY
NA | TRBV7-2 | ASSGRTGNTIY
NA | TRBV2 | ASSLQVSEQY
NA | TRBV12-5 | ASGSSDRVAF
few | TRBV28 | ASSLGYLYGYT
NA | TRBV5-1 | ASSRTQGAEGYT
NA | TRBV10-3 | AIGGPGEQY
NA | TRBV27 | ASRGRANTEAF
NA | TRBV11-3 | ASSLDRTEQF
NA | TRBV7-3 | ASSPGQGVSEAF
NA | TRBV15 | ATSGLAGGYNEQF
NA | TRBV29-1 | SVRQGAETQY
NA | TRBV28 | ASSPGTPTGELF
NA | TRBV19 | ASSSRIQETQY
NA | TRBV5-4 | ASSLGQGSIY
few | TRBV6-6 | ASSYQHRGRYNEQF
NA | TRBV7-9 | ASSLGSSDQETQY
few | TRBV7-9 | ASSLGTGTNEQY
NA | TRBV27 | ASKTLIGGGTNTEAF
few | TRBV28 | ASSRPGNQPQH
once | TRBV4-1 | ASSPKAISGSGGTGELF
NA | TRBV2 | ASSEGWPREGLSEQY
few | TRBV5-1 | ASKGQGAMNTEAF
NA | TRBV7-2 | ASSGTRGNTGELF
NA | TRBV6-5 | ASSRSETHNSPLH
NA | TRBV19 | ASSIKLAGSTDTQY
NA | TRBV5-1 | ASSSRTGGGTEAF
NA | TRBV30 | AWSVGTDVESPLH
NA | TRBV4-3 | ASSQDGGGKFNEQF
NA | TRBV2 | ASRGVRDRTYEQY
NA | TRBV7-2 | ASSRTSGSYEQY
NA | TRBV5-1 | ASSPPAGELF
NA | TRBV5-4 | ASYPPDGETQY
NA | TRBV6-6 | ASRGGPEETQY
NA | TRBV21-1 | ASSKGSRGISYEQY
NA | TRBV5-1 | ASSSGTSGRATGELF
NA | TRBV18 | ASSPGVGKYEQY
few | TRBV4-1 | ASSHPGSNQPQH
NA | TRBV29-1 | SVEVQNTEAF
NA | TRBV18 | ASSPDRGSHQPQH
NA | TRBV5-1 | ASSLPAYGYT